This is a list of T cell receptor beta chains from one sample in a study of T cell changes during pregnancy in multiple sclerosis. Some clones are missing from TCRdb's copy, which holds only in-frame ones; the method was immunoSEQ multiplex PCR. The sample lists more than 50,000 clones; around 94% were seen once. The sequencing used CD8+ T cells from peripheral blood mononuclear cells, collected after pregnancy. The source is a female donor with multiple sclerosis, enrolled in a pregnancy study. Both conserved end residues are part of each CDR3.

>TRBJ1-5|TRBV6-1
CASSEAIGTDSNQPQHF
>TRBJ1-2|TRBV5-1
CASSSDLGTARGYGYTF
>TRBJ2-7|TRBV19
CASSKLAGVDEQYF
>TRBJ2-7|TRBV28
CASSSELAGAYEQYF
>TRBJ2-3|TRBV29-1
CSVETTDTQYF
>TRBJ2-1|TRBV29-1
CSVVLADGGNEQFF
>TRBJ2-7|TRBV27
CASSLGTGAYYEQYF
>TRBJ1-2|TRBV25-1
CASRGTGDGYTF
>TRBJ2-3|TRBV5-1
CASSYGTSGSGTDTQYF
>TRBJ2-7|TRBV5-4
CASSSSGAYEQYF
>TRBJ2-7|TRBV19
CASSMGSGRALEQYF
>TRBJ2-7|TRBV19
CASSMQTGPYEQYF
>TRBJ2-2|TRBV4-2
CASSQDLDGRATGELFF
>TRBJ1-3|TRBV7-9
CASSGRTEREYGENTIYF
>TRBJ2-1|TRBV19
CASSISGGSYNEQFF
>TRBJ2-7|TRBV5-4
CASSLGSGQETYEQYF
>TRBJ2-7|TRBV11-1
CASSLAPGTGIVWQYF
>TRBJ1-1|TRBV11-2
CASSFRVSNTEAFF
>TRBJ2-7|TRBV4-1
CASSQVTSGSDYEQYF
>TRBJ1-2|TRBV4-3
CASSQDRAFGYGYTF
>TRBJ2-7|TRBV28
CASSTGESSYEQYF
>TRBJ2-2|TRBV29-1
CSVVAVNTGELFF
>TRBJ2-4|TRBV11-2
CASSLGGGTDIQYF
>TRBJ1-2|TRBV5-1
CASSVTSSYGYTF
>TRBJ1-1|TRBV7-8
CASSLGLPYTEAFF
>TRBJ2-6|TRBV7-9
CASTSLASGANVLTF
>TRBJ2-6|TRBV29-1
CSVVHRGPGANVLTF
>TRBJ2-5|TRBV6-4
CASSEKQPVGETQYF
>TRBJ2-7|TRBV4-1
CASSQGELAGEEQYF
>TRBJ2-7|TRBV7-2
CASSFTSGSDYEQYF
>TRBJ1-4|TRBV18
CASSQPGQPNEKLFF
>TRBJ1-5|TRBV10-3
CAISEHPGFNQPQHF
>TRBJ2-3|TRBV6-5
CASSPTGWGTDTQYF
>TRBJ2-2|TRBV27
CASSFISLAGQNTGELFF
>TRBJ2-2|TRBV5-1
CASTPGLAVGELFF
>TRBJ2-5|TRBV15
CATSRGRGYQETQYF
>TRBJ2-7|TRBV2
CASSERLAGGSEQYF
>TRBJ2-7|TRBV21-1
CASSPLAGGPHEQYF
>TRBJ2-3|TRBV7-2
CASSLFPEGADTQYF
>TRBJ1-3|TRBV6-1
CASRTGSGNTIYF